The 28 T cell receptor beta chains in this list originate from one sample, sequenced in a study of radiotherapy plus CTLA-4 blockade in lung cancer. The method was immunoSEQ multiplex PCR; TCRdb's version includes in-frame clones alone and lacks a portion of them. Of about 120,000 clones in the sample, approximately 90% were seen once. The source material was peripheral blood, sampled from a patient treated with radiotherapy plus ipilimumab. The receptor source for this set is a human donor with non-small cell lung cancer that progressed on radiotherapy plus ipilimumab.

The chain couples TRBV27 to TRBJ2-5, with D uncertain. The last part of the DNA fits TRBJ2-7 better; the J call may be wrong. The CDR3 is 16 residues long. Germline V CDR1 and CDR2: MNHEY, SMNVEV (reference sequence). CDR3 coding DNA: TGTGCCAGCAGTTTATCCCAGGCGAAAAGTTCCTACGAGCAGTACTTC. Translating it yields CASSLSQAKSSYEQYF.

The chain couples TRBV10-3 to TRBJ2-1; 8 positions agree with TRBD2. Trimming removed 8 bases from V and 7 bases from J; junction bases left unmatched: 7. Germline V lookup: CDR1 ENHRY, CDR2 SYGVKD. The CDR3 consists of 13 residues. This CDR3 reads CAILGTSMNEQFF. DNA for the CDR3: TGTGCCATCCTGGGGACTAGTATGAATGAGCAGTTCTTC.

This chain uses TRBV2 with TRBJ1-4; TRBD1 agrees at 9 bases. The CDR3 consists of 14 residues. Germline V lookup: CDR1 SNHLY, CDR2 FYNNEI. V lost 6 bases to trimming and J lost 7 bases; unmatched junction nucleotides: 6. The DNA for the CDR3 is TGTGCCAGCAGCGGTGGGACAGGGATTGAAAAACTGTTTTTT. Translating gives CASSGGTGIEKLFF.

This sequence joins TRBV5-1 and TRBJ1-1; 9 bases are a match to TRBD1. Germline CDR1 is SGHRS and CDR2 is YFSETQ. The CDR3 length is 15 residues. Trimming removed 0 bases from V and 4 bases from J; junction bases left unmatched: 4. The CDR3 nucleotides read TGCGCCAGCAGCTTGGGCGGACAGGGGTCCACTGAAGCTTTCTTT. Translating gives CASSLGGQGSTEAFF.

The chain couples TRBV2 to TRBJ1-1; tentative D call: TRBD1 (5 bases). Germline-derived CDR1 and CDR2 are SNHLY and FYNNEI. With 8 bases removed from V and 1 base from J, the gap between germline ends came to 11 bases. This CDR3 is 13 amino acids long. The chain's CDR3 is CASGVGGNTEAFF. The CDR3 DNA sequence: TGTGCCAGCGGAGTTGGGGGGAACACTGAAGCTTTCTTT.

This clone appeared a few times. This chain's CDR3 is CASRQLRGNAYEQYF. The CDR3 nucleotides read TGTGCCAGCAGGCAACTTCGCGGGAACGCCTACGAGCAGTACTTC. The genes are TRBV27 and TRBJ2-7, with a weak D call TRBD2 (6 bases). V was clipped by 6 bases and J by 2 bases, with 17 bases between them. This CDR3 has 15 amino acids. Germline CDR1 reads MNHEY; CDR2 reads SMNVEV (reference sequence).

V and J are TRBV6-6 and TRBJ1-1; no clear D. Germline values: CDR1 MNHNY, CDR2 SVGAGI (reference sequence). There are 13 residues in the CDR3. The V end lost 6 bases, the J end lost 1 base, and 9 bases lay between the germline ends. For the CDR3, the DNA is TGTGCCAGCAGGGGCTGGGGGAACACTGAAGCTTTCTTT. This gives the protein CASRGWGNTEAFF.

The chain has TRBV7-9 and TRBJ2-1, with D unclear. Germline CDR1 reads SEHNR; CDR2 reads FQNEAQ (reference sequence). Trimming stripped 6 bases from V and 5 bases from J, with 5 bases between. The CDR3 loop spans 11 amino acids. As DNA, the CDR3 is TGTGCCAGCAGTTATGACAATGAGCAGTTCTTC. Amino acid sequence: CASSYDNEQFF.

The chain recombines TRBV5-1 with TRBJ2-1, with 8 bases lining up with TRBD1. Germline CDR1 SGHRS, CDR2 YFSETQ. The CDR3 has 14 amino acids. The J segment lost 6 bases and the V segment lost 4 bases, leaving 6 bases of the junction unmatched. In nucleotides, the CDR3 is TGCGCCAGCAGCCCAGACAGGGGTGGCAATGAGCAGTTCTTC. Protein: CASSPDRGGNEQFF.

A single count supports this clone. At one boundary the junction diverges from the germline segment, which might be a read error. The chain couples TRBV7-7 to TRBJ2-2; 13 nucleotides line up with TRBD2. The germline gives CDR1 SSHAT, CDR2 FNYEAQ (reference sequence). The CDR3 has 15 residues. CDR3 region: CASSPGLAGPGELFF. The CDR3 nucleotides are TGTGCTAGCAGCCCGGGACTAGCGGGACCCGGGGAGCTGTTTTTT. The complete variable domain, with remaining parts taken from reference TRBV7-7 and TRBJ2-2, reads GAGVSQSPRYKVTKRGQDVTLRCDPISSHATLYWYQQALGQGPEFLTYFNYEAQPDKSGLPSDRFSAERPEGSISTLTIQRTEQRDSAMYRCASSPGLAGPGELFFGEGSRLTVL.

The CDR3 DNA reads as TGTGCCAGCAGCTTGGAACCGCTACTGGGCGAGCAGTACTTC. Its protein product is CASSLEPLLGEQYF. J is TRBJ2-7 and V is TRBV5-4; D is undetermined. CDR3 size: 14 residues. CDR1 and CDR2 from the germline V gene are SGHNT and YYREEE (reference sequence). The V end lost 0 bases, the J end lost 6 bases, and 13 bases lay between the germline ends.

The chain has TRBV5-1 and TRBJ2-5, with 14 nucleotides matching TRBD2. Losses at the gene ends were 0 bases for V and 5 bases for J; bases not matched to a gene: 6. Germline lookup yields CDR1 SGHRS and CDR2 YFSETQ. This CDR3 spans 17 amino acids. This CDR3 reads CASSLGGLAGGTETQYF. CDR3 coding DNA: TGCGCCAGCAGCTTGGGAGGACTAGCGGGAGGTACCGAGACCCAGTACTTC.

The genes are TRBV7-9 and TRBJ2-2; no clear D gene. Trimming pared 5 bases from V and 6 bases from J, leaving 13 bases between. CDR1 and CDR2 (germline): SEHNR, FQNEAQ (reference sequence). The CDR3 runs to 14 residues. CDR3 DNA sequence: TGTGCCAGCAGCCCTATGGGTTACGCCGGGGAGCTGTTTTTT. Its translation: CASSPMGYAGELFF.

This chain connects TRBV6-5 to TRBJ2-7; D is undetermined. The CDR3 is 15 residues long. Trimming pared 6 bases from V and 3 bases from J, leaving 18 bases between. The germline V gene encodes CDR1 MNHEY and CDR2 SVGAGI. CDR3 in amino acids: CASSPRAEHYYEQYF. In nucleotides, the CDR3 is TGTGCCAGCAGCCCACGTGCAGAGCACTACTACGAGCAGTACTTC.

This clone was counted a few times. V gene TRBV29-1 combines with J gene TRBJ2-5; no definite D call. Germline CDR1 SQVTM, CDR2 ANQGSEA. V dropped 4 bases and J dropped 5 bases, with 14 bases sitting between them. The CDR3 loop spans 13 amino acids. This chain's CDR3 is CSVGAGARETQYF. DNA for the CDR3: TGCAGCGTTGGCGCAGGTGCCAGGGAGACCCAGTACTTC.

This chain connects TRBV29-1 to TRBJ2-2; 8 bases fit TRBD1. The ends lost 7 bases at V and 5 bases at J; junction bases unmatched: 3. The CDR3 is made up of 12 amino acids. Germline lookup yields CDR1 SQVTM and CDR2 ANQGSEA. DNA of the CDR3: TGCAGCGCCGGACAGGGAACCGGGGAGCTGTTTTTT. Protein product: CSAGQGTGELFF.

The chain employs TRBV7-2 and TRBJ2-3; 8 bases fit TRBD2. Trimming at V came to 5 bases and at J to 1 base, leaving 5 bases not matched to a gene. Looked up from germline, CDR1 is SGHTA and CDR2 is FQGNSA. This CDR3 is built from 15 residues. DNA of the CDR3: TGTGCCAGCAGCCGACTAGCGTCGCGCACAGATACGCAGTATTTT. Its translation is CASSRLASRTDTQYF. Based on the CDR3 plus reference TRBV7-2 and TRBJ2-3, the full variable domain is GAGVSQSPSNKVTEKGKDVELRCDPISGHTALYWYRQSLGQGLEFLIYFQGNSAPDKSGLPSDRFSAERTGGSVSTLTIQRTQQEDSAVYLCASSRLASRTDTQYFGPGTRLTVL.

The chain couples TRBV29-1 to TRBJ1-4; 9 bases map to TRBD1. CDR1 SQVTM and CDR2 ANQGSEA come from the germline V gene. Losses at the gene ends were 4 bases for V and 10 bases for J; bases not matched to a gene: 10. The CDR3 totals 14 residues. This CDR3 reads CSVGGDREDGKLFF. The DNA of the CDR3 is TGCAGCGTTGGAGGGGACAGGGAGGACGGAAAACTGTTTTTT.

DNA of the CDR3: TGTGCCAGCTCACCACGGTTTGTGACAGATACGCAGTATTTT. Protein: CASSPRFVTDTQYF. The chain joins TRBV18 to TRBJ2-3; D gene uncertain. CDR3 length equals 14 residues. The V end lost 1 base, the J end lost 3 bases, and 8 bases lay between the germline ends. Germline V gene lookup returns CDR1 KGHSH and CDR2 LQKENI.

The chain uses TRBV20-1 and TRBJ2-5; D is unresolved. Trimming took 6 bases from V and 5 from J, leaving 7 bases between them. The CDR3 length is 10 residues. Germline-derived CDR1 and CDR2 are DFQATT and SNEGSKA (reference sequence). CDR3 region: CSATRETQYF. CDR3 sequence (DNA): TGCAGTGCCACCAGGGAGACCCAGTACTTC.

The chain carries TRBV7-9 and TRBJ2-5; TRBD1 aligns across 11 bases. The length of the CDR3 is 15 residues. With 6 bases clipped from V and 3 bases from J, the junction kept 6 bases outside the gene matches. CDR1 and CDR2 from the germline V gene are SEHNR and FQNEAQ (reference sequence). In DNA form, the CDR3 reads TGTGCCAGCAGGTCCGGGACAGGGGGTAAAGAGACCCAGTACTTC. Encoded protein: CASRSGTGGKETQYF. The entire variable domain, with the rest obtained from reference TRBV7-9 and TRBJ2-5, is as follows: DTGVSQNPRHKITKRGQNVTFRCDPISEHNRLYWYRQTLGQGPEFLTYFQNEAQLEKSRLLSDRFSAERPKGSFSTLEIQRTEQGDSAMYLCASRSGTGGKETQYFGPGTRLLVL.

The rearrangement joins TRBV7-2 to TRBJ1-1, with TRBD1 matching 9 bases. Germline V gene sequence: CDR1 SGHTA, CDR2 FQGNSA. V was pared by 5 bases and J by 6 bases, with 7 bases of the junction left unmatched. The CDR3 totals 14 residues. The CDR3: CASSRDRVVAEAFF. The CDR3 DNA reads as TGTGCCAGCAGCCGGGACAGGGTAGTCGCTGAAGCTTTCTTT.

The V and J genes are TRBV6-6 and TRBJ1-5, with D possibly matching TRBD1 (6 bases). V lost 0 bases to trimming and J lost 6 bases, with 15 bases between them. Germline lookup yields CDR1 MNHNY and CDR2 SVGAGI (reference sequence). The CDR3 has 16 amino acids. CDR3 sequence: CASSYSISGVGQPQHF. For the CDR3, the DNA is TGTGCCAGCAGTTACTCGATCTCAGGGGTGGGTCAGCCCCAGCATTTT.

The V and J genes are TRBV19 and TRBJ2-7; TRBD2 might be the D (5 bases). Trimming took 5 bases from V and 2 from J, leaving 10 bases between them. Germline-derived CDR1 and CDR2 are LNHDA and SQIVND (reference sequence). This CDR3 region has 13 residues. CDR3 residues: CASSAHGTYEQYF. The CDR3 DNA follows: TGTGCCAGTAGTGCCCACGGGACCTACGAGCAGTACTTC.

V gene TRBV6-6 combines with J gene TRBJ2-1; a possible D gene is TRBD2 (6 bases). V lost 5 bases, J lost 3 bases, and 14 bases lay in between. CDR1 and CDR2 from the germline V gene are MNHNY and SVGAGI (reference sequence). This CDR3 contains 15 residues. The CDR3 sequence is CASSPGTVDYNEQFF. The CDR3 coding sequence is TGTGCCAGCAGTCCTGGGACTGTTGACTACAATGAGCAGTTCTTC.

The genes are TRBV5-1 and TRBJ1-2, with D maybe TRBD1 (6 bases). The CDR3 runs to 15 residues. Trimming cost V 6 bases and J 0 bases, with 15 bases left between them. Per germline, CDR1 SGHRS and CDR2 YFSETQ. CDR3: CASKPWDTSNYGYTF. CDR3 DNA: TGCGCCAGCAAACCCTGGGACACTTCTAACTATGGCTACACCTTC. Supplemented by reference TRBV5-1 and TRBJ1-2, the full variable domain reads KAGVTQTPRYLIKTRGQQVTLSCSPISGHRSVSWYQQTPGQGLQFLFEYFSETQRNKGNFPGRFSGRQFSNSRSEMNVSTLELGDSALYLCASKPWDTSNYGYTFGSGTRLTVV.

CDR3 sequence: CATSRGTGDRAEAFF. In nucleotides, the CDR3 is TGTGCCACCAGCAGAGGTACAGGGGATAGGGCTGAAGCTTTCTTT. The chain carries TRBV15 and TRBJ1-1; 7 bases line up with TRBD1. CDR3 length equals 15 residues. V lost 1 base and J lost 6; bases outside the gene matches: 8. Germline lookup yields CDR1 LNHNV and CDR2 YYDKDF (reference sequence). Together with reference TRBV15 and TRBJ1-1, the CDR3 gives the full variable domain: DAMVIQNPRYQVTQFGKPVTLSCSQTLNHNVMYWYQQKSSQAPKLLFHYYDKDFNNEADTPDNFQSRRPNTSFCFLDIRSPGLGDTAMYLCATSRGTGDRAEAFFGQGTRLTVV.

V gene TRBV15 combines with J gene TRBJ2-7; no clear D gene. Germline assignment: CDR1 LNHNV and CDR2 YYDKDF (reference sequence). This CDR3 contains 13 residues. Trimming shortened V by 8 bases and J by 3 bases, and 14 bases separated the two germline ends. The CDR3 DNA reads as TGTGCCACCGCCCAAACAGAACACTACGAGCAGTACTTC. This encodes CATAQTEHYEQYF.